This T cell receptor (beta chain) stems from a study of cytomegalovirus exposure and HLA in healthy donors. PCR amplification relied on 60 Vbeta primers (plus 13 Jbeta primers). Measured with immunoSEQ multiplex PCR; TCRdb has only the in-frame clones, and not every one. The profile shows approximately 160,000 clones, roughly four fifths of them singletons. V was clipped by 2 bases and J by 3 bases, with 14 bases between them. The V gene's germline CDR1 is SGHNT and CDR2 YYREEE (reference sequence). The CDR3 runs to 16 residues. This receptor was identified in a girl aged 2-9 years in good health and CMV-seropositive. Material: PBMCs. This chain connects TRBV5-4 to TRBJ2-2, with D possibly being TRBD2 (6 bases). The CDR3 bases are TGTGCCAGCAGCTTCTGGTCGGGAGCCTACACCGGGGAGCTGTTTTTT. It translates to CASSFWSGAYTGELFF.